In its sample, the clone carrying this TCR beta chain was seen many times. This record comes from a study of human T cells and chemical hapten exposure. The time point is: patch test 2, 6 weeks after DPC sensitization. Stated treatment: therapeutic diphenylcyclopropenone sensitization with weekly scalp DPC. The V gene end was trimmed by 4 bases and the J gene end by 5 bases; junction bases not matched to a gene: 4. Germline V lookup: CDR1 MNHEY, CDR2 SVGEGT. CDR3 size: 14 residues. TCRdb re-called the RACE reads with MiXCR, one entry per CDR3 protein. The data hold about 94,000 distinct CDR3 sequences, with over 7.5% observed a single time.

The genes are TRBV6-2 or TRBV6-3 and TRBJ1-5, with 8 bases fitting TRBD1. The TCR sequence derives from a woman between 40 and 55 years old with alopecia areata. Some clones in this sample may be carry-over from other donors' samples. The material was whole blood, obtained in connection with sensitization to the hapten diphenylcyclopropenone (DPC). CDR3 sequence: CASSSDRGHQPQHF. The CDR3 coding sequence is TGTGCCAGCAGTTCCGACAGGGGCCATCAGCCCCAGCATTTT.